This T cell receptor (beta chain) was obtained from a study of radiation and T cells in renal cell carcinoma. The germline V gene encodes CDR1 MNHNY and CDR2 SVGAGI (reference sequence). The CDR3 loop spans 12 amino acids. V shed 4 bases and J shed 11 bases, with 14 bases lying between them. Remarks on this clone: What it binds is unknown.

Study-wide points: In blood, top tumor clones expanded by 2 weeks, shrinking by 4.

Sequencing used immunoSEQ multiplex PCR; TCRdb keeps in-frame clones, though not all of them. Of roughly 130,000 clones in the sample, more than 70% were seen once. Time point meaning: blood 2 weeks post-SBRT. Sample treatment: 15 Gy SBRT to primary tumor, nephrectomy 4 weeks later. Sequenced material: blood, taken from a patient whose treatment included radiotherapy and nephrectomy. The TCR sequence derives from a woman between 70 and 85 years old with renal cell carcinoma. The gene calls are TRBV6-6 and TRBJ1-1; the D is unclear. The CDR3 region has the DNA TGTGCCAGCAGTTCCCCCACCCTTGGTGCTTTCTTT. It translates to CASSSPTLGAFF.